What follows is one TCR beta chain and its context. This study enrolled people aged roughly 18 to 89 from around 26 US geographic areas. The CDR3 extends over 16 amino acids. V was clipped by 4 bases and J by 7 bases; unmatched bases: 12. In germline, CDR1 is SGDLS, CDR2 YYNGEE. In the original analysis: Quantification of nucleated cells was approximated via reference gene primer amplification. Produced via immunoSEQ multiplex PCR; TCRdb's table is partial and in-frame only. Clone size and the V and J calls come from that table; the DNA yielded D and trimming. Of roughly 150,000 clones in the sample, 81% are singletons; the top ten hold around 5.3%. This sample is drawn from a study of blood T cell repertoires in COVID-19. Study as a whole: The samples span acute and convalescent COVID-19 from the United States, Italy and Spain. PBMCs, B-cell-depleted T cells, or T cells provided the cDNA or gDNA that made up the material.

This sequence was found in a woman in her forties with acute COVID-19. This sequence joins TRBV9 and TRBJ1-3; 9 bases are shared with TRBD1. Specimen: PBMCs or T cells enriched from blood (not recorded which). This CDR3 reads CASSPNPGTGYNTIYF. In DNA form, the CDR3 reads TGTGCCAGCAGCCCGAATCCCGGGACAGGGTATAACACCATATATTTT.